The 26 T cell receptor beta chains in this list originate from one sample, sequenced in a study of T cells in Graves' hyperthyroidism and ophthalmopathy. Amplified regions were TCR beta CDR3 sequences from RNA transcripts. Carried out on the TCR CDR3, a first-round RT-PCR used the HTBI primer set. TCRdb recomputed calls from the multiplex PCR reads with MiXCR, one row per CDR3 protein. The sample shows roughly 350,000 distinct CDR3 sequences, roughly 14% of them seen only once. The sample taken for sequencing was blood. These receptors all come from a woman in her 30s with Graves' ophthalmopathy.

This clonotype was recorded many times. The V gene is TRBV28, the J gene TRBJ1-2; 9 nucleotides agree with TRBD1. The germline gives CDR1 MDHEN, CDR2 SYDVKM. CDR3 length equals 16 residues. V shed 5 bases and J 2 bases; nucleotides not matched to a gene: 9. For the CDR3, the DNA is TGTGCCAGCAGTCCTACACCCGGGACAGGGAACTATGGCTACACCTTC. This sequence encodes CASSPTPGTGNYGYTF.

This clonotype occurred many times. The CDR3 sequence is CASSQVSTEAFF. The CDR3 DNA is TGTGCCAGCAGCCAAGTGAGTACTGAAGCTTTCTTT. The J gene is TRBJ1-1, the V gene TRBV3-1, with unresolved D. Germline CDR1 LGHDT, CDR2 YNNKEL (reference sequence). V lost 1 base and J 5 bases, leaving 5 bases between the germline ends. The CDR3 is 12 amino acids.

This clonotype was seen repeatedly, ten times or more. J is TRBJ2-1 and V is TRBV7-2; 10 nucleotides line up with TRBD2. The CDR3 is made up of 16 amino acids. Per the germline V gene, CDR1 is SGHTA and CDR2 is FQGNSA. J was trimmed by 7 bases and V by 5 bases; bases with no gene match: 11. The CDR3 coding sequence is TGTGCCAGCAGCCCCCGTTCGGCTAGCGGGGGAAATGAGCAGTTCTTC. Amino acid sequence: CASSPRSASGGNEQFF.

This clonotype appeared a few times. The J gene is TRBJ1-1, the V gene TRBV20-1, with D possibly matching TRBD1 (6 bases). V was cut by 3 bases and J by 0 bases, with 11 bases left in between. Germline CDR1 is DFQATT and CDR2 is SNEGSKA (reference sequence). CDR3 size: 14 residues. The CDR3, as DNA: TGCAGTGCTAGTCAGCCAGGGGTGAACACTGAAGCTTTCTTT. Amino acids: CSASQPGVNTEAFF.

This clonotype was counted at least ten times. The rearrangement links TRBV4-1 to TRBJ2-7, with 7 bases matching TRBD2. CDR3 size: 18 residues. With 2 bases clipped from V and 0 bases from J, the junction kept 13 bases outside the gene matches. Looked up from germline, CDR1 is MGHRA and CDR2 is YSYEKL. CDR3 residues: CASSQHELAYLSSYEQYF. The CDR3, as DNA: TGCGCCAGCAGCCAACATGAACTAGCGTACCTGAGCTCCTACGAGCAGTACTTC.

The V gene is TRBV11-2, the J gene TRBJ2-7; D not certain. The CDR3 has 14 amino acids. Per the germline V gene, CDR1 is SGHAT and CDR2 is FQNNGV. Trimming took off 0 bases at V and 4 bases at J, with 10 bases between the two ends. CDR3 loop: CASSLERLPYEQYF. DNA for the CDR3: TGTGCCAGCAGCTTAGAAAGATTACCTTACGAGCAGTACTTC. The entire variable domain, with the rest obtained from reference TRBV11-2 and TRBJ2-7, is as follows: EAGVAQSPRYKIIEKRQSVAFWCNPISGHATLYWYQQILGQGPKLLIQFQNNGVVDDSQLPKDRFSAERLKGVDSTLKIQPAKLEDSAVYLCASSLERLPYEQYFGPGTRLTVT.

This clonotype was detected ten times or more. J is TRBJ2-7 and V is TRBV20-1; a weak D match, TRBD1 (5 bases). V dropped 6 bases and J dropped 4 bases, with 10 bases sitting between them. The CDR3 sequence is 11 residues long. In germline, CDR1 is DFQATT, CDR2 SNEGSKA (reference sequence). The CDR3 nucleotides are TGCAGTGCCGAACAGGAATACGAGCAGTACTTC. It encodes CSAEQEYEQYF.

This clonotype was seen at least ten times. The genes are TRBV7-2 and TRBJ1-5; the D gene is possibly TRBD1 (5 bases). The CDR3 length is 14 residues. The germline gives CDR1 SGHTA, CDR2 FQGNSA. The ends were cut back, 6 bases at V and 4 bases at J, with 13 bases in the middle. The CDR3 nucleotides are TGTGCCAGCAGGCCAGATTGGGGGAATCAGCCCCAGCATTTT. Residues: CASRPDWGNQPQHF.

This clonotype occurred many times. CDR3 sequence (DNA): TGCAGTGCTAGAGTTGAAAGGGGCGGCTCACCCCTCCACTTT. Its protein product is CSARVERGGSPLHF. The genes are TRBV20-1 and TRBJ1-6, with D perhaps TRBD1 (5 bases). The V and J ends lost 1 base and 10 bases respectively, with 14 bases between them. Germline V gene sequence: CDR1 DFQATT, CDR2 SNEGSKA (reference sequence). This CDR3 has 14 amino acids.

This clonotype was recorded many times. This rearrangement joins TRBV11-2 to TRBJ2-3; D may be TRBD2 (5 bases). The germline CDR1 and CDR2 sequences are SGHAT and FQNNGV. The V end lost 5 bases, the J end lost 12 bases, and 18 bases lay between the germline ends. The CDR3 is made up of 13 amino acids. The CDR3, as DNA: TGTGCCAGCAGCCAACAACCGGCGGGTTCTCAGTATTTT. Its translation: CASSQQPAGSQYF. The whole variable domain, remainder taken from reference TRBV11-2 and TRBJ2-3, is EAGVAQSPRYKIIEKRQSVAFWCNPISGHATLYWYQQILGQGPKLLIQFQNNGVVDDSQLPKDRFSAERLKGVDSTLKIQPAKLEDSAVYLCASSQQPAGSQYFGPGTRLTVL.

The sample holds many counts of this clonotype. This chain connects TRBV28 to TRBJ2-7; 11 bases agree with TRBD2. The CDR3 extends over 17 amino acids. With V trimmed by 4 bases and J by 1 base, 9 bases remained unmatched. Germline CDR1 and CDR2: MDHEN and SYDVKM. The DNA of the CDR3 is TGTGCCAGCAGTTCGCCTTCCACTAGCGGGAGTTCCTACGAGCAGTACTTC. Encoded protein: CASSSPSTSGSSYEQYF.

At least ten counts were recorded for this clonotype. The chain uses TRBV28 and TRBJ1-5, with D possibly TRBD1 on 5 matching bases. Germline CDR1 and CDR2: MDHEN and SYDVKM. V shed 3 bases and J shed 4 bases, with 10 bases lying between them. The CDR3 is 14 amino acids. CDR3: CASSFRGGNQPQHF. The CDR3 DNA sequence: TGTGCCAGCAGTTTCCGGGGGGGGAATCAGCCCCAGCATTTT.

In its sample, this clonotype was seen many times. The CDR3 protein is CSATGTGGRSYNSPLHF. The DNA for the CDR3 is TGCAGTGCAACCGGGACAGGGGGCCGGTCCTATAATTCACCCCTCCACTTT. V and J are TRBV20-1 and TRBJ1-6; 12 positions agree with TRBD1. Germline V lookup: CDR1 DFQATT, CDR2 SNEGSKA (reference sequence). This CDR3 is 17 amino acids long. J lost 1 base, V lost 6 bases, and 7 bases had no gene match.

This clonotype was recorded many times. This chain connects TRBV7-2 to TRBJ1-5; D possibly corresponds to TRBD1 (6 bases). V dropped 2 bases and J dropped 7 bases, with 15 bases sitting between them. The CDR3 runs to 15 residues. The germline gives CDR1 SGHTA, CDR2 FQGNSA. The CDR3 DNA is TGTGCCAGCAGCTTATCGGTAGGGGGTGGCCAGCCCCAGCATTTT. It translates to CASSLSVGGGQPQHF.

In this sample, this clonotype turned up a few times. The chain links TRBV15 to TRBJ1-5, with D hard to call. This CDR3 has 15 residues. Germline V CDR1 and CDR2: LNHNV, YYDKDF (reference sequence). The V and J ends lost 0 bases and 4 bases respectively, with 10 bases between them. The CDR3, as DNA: TGTGCCACCAGCAGAGATTTCGGTACTAATCAGCCCCAGCATTTT. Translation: CATSRDFGTNQPQHF.

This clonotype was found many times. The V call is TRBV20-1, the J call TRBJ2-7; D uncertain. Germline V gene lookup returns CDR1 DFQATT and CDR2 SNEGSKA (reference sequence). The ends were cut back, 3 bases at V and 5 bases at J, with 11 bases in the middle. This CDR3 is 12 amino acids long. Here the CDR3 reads CSASSQIHEQYF. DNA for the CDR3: TGCAGTGCTAGCAGTCAGATCCACGAGCAGTACTTC.

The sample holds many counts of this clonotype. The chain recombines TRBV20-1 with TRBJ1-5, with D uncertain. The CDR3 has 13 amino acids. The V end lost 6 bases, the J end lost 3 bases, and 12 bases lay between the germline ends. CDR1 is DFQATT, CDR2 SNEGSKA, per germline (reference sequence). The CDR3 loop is CSATPSPNQPQHF. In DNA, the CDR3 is TGCAGTGCCACCCCATCGCCCAATCAGCCCCAGCATTTT.

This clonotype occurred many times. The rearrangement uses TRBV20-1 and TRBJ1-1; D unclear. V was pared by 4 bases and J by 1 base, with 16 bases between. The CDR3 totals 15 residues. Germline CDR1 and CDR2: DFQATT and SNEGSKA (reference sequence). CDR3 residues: CSAKGLTTSNTEAFF. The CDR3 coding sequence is TGCAGTGCTAAAGGACTAACGACATCGAACACTGAAGCTTTCTTT.

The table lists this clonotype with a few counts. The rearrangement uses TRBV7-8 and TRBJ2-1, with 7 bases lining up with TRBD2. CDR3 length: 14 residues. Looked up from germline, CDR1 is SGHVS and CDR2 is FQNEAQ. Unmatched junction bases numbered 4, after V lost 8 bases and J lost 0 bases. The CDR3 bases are TGTGCCAGCGCGCGGGGGAGCTCCTACAATGAGCAGTTCTTC. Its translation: CASARGSSYNEQFF.

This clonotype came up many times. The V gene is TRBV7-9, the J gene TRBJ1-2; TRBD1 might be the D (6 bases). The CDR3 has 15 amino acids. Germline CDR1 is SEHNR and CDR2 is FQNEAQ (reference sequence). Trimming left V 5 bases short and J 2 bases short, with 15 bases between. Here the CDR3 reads CASSPVQGPNYGYTF. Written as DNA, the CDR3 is TGTGCCAGCAGCCCAGTGCAGGGGCCAAACTATGGCTACACCTTC.

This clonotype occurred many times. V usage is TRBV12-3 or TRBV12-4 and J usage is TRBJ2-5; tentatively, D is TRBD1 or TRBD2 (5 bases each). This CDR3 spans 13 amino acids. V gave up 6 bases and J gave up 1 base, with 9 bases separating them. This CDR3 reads CASSAGTQETQYF. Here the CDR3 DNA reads TGTGCCAGCAGCGCCGGGACCCAAGAGACCCAGTACTTC.

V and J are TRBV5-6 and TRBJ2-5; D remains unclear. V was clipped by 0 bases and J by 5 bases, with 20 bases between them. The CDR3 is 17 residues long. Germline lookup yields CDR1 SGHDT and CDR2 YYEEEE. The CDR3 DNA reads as TGTGCCAGCAGCTTGGGTAGTCTCAGCCCGGGTAGTGAGACCCAGTACTTC. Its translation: CASSLGSLSPGSETQYF.

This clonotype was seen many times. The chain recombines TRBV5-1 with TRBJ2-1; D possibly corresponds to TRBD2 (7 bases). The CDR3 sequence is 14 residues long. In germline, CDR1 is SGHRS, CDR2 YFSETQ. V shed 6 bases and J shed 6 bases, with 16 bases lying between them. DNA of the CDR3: TGCGCCAGCAAGGGGGGGCCGAGAATCAATGAGCAGTTCTTC. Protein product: CASKGGPRINEQFF.

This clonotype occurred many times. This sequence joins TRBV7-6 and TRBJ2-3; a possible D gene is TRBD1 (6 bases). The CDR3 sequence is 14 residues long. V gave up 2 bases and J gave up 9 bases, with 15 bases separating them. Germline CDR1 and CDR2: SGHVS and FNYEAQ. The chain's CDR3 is CASSLSQGSPTQYF. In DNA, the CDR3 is TGTGCCAGCAGCTTATCCCAGGGGAGCCCCACGCAGTATTTT. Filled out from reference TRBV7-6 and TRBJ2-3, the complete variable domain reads GAGVSQSPRYKVTKRGQDVALRCDPISGHVSLYWYRQALGQGPEFLTYFNYEAQQDKSGLPNDRFSAERPEGSISTLTIQRTEQRDSAMYRCASSLSQGSPTQYFGPGTRLTVL.

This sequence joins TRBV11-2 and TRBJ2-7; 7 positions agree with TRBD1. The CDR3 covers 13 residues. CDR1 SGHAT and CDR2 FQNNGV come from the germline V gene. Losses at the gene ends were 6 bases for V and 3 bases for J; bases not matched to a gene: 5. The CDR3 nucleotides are TGTGCCAGCAGACAGGGGCCGGTCTACGAGCAGTACTTC. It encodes CASRQGPVYEQYF.

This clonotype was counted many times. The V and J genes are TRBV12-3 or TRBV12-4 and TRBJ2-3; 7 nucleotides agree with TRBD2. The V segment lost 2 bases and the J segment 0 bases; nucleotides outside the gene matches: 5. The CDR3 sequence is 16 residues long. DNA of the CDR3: TGTGCCAGCAGTTTAAACCTGCGGGGGAGCACAGATACGCAGTATTTT. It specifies CASSLNLRGSTDTQYF.